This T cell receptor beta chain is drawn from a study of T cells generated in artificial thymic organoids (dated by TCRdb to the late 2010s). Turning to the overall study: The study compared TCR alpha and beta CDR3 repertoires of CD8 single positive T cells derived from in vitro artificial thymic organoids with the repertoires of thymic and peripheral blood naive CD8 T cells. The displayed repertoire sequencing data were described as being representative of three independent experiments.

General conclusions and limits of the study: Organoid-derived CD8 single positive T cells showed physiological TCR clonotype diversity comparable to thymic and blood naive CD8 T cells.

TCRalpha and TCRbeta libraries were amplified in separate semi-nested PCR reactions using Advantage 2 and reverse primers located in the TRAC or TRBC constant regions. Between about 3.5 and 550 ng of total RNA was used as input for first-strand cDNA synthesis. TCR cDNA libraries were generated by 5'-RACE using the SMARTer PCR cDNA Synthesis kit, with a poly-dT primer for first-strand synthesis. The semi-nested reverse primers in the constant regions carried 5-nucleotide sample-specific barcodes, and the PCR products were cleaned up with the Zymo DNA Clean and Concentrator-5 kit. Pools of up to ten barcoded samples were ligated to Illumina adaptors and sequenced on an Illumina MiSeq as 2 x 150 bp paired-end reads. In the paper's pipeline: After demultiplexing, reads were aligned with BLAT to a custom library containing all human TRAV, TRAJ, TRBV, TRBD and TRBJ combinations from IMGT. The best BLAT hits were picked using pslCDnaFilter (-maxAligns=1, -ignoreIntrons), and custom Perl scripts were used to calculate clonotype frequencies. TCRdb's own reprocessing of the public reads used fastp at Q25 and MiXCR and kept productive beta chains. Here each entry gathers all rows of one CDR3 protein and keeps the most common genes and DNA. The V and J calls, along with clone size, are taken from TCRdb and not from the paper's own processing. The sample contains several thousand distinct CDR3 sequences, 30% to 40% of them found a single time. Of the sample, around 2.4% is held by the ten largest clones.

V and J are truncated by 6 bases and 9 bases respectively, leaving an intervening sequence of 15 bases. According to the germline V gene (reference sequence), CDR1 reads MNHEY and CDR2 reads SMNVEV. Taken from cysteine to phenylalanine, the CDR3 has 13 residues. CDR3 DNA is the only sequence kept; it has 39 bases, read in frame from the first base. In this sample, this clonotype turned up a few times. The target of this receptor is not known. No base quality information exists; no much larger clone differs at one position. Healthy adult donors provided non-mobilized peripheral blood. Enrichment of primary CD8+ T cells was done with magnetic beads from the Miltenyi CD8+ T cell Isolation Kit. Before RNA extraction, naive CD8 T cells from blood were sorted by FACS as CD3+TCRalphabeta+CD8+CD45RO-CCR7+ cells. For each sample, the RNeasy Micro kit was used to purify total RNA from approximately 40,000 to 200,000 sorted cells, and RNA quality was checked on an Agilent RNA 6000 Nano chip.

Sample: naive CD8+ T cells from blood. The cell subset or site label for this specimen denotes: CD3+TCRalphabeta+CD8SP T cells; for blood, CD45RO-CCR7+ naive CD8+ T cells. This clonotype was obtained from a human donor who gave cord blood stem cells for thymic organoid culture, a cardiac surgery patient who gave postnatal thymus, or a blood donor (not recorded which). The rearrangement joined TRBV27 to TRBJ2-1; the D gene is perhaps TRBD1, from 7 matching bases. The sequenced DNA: TGTGCCAGCAGAACGCAGGGGGGCAGTGAGCAGTTCTTC. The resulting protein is CASRTQGGSEQFF.